The 8 T cell receptor beta chains presented below share a single source sample, sequenced in a study of T cell responses to AZD1222 COVID-19 vaccine. Some clones are missing from TCRdb's copy, which holds only in-frame ones; the method was immunoSEQ multiplex PCR. The sample lists approximately 110,000 clones, roughly nine tenths occurring once. Sequenced here: peripheral blood, sampled on day 0 of AZD1222 vaccination. The source of these receptors is an adult in good health.

The chain uses TRBV4-2 and TRBJ2-5, with 8 bases that match TRBD2. CDR1 is LGHNA and CDR2 is YNFKEQ in the germline V gene. The CDR3 has 16 residues. V lost 0 bases, J lost 4 bases, and 7 bases stayed unmatched. The CDR3 nucleotides are TGTGCCAGCAGCCAAGATCGGGGGGGTGGTTTAGAGACCCAGTACTTC. Translation gives CASSQDRGGGLETQYF.

The chain links TRBV5-4 to TRBJ2-1; 9 bases align to TRBD2. Germline CDR1 reads SGHNT; CDR2 reads YYREEE (reference sequence). This CDR3 is built from 18 residues. V lost 4 bases to trimming and J lost 4 bases; unmatched junction nucleotides: 15. In DNA, the CDR3 is TGTGCCAGCAGCCCCGGGGTAGCGGGAGCCCATACTTACAATGAGCAGTTCTTC. Its translation: CASSPGVAGAHTYNEQFF.

The chain carries TRBV18 and TRBJ2-5, with D perhaps TRBD1 or TRBD2 (6 bases each). In germline, CDR1 is KGHSH, CDR2 LQKENI. V was trimmed by 8 bases and J by 2 bases, leaving 21 bases between them. The CDR3 runs 16 residues. CDR3 nucleotides: TGTGCCAGCGTCAGGGGCCAAGCGGGCCCTCAAGAGACCCAGTACTTC. It yields the protein CASVRGQAGPQETQYF.

This clone was counted once. The chain links TRBV30 to TRBJ1-2, with a tentative D call TRBD1 (6 bases). Germline V gene sequence: CDR1 GTSNPN, CDR2 SVGIG (reference sequence). Between the trimmed V and J ends, which lost 3 bases and 7 bases, there was a span of 15 bases. There are 13 residues in the CDR3. The DNA for the CDR3 is TGTGCCTGGAGGTTGGCGGGGGGCGGTGGCTACACCTTC. It codes for CAWRLAGGGGYTF.

CDR3 in DNA: TGTGCCAGCAGGGTAGCGGGAACCTCCTACAATGAGCAGTTCTTC. This sequence encodes CASRVAGTSYNEQFF. This chain joins TRBV2 and TRBJ2-1; TRBD2 agrees at 8 bases. The V gene's germline CDR1 is SNHLY and CDR2 FYNNEI. J lost 0 bases, V lost 6 bases, and 4 bases had no gene match. CDR3 size: 15 residues.

This CDR3 is CASSLNVGGPNTEAFF. CDR3 bases: TGTGCCAGCAGCTTGAATGTAGGGGGACCGAACACTGAAGCTTTCTTT. The V gene is TRBV5-4, the J gene TRBJ1-1; maybe TRBD1 (6 bases). There are 16 residues in the CDR3. Germline-derived CDR1 and CDR2 are SGHNT and YYREEE (reference sequence). Deletions cut 1 base from V and 1 base from J, with 14 bases between.

V is TRBV10-3 and J is TRBJ1-1, with D uncertain. The CDR3 extends over 13 amino acids. V was pared by 6 bases and J by 0 bases, with 8 bases between. Germline values: CDR1 ENHRY, CDR2 SYGVKD. The CDR3, as DNA: TGTGCCATCAGCCTAAATCTGAACACTGAAGCTTTCTTT. Its translation is CAISLNLNTEAFF.

The V call is TRBV9, the J call TRBJ2-3; 8 bases align to TRBD2. The CDR3 runs 16 residues. Germline lookup yields CDR1 SGDLS and CDR2 YYNGEE. Trimming cost V 0 bases and J 7 bases; bases outside gene matches: 10. The CDR3 DNA is TGTGCCAGCAGCGTAGGGGGACTAGACCCCAGGAATACGCAGTATTTT. This encodes CASSVGGLDPRNTQYF.